This T cell receptor beta chain was retrieved from a study of cytomegalovirus exposure and HLA in healthy donors. Study-wide points: Reported findings show TCR beta sequences accurately forecast HLA-A and HLA-B alleles in most subjects.

Germline V gene sequence: CDR1 MDHEN, CDR2 SYDVKM. The CDR3 extends over 14 amino acids. The V segment lost 7 bases and the J segment 3 bases; nucleotides outside the gene matches: 6. Of note for this clone: Its antigen is unknown.

The PCR contained 60 Vbeta and 13 Jbeta primers. Assay used: immunoSEQ multiplex PCR; TCRdb lists only in-frame clones, some missing. The sample gives tens of thousands of clones, roughly 82% of which show up once; 9% to 14% is in the top ten. This clonotype was sampled from a male donor in good health and CMV-seropositive. The chain uses TRBV28 and TRBJ2-1, with 7 bases identical to TRBD2. Sequencing input: PBMCs. In nucleotides, the CDR3 is TGTGCCAGCATGGAGGGAGGGAGCTACAATGAGCAGTTCTTC. Its protein is CASMEGGSYNEQFF.